The entry that follows covers one T cell receptor beta chain sequence. The antigen is undetermined. Germline V gives CDR1 MNHNY, CDR2 SVGAGI (reference sequence). V lost 6 bases and J lost 10, with 13 bases in between. CDR3 size: 13 residues. The data were obtained in a study of T-cell memory formation after mild COVID-19. Looking at the study overall: TCR clusters were largely donor specific.

Study observations and caveats: Researchers report contracting CD4+ clones mostly in CM and EM, with CD8+ clones in EMRA.

Sample barcodes and UMIs were carried by the TCR alpha and TCR beta cDNA libraries that 5'RACE generated with constant-segment primers. One entry per CDR3 protein results from TCRdb running MiXCR on the 5' RACE reads. Here the sample spans around 400,000 distinct CDR3 sequences, 20% to 30% being singletons. The chain is built from TRBV6-6 and TRBJ1-6; tentatively, D is TRBD1 (6 bases). The receptor was isolated from an adult woman who had mild COVID-19 (a few samples of this study predate the infection). Cell type and time point are not known. The sequencing input was PBMCs or a T cell subset sorted from them (not recorded which). The CDR3 here is CASSLYRDSPLHF. In nucleotides, the CDR3 is TGTGCCAGCAGCCTTTACAGGGACTCACCCCTCCACTTT.